The sequence of this T cell receptor (beta chain) was determined in a study of cytomegalovirus exposure and HLA in healthy donors (dated by TCRdb to about 2017). For context, the study as a whole: In an earlier analysis of some 550 of the donors, under 300 Gb of sequence data and just under 120 million unique TCR beta sequences from about 179 million T cells were reported. Because of strong linkage in the cohort, five DR-DQ haplotypes were treated as single units for association and clustering. Rather than using new phenotypic data, the later analysis identified candidate immune exposures from TCR beta sequences and from how often those sequences occurred across donors. The study profiled the T cell repertoires of 666 subjects by immunosequencing and related them to cytomegalovirus serostatus. Both class I and class II loci were covered by HLA typing, at four-digit resolution. A later analysis re-analyzed previously published TCR beta repertoires from several hundred donors and added high-resolution HLA genotyping to study TCR occurrence patterns. Donor age, sex, ethnicity and CMV serostatus were compiled alongside the repertoire data. Of the roughly 400 genotyped donors, 65% to 90% fell in the genetic ancestry cluster associated with self-reported Caucasian donors. The number of donors typed differed by locus, with roughly 620-630 for A, B, C, DRB1 and DQB1, about 500 for DQA1, over 600 for DPA1, and around 430 for DPB1. Besides the first cohort of roughly 660 subjects, a separate validation cohort made up of roughly 120 different subjects was used. An early release that covered about 600 HLA-typed donors contained around 300 gigabases of sequencing data and tens of millions of unique TCR sequences. Among about 360 genotyped donors of the cohort, an average of 235,054 unique TCR beta nucleotide sequences were sequenced per donor, roughly 18% of them non-productive. Every discovery cohort repertoire had been produced on one sequencing platform. The aim of the study was to test whether cataloging public T cell receptors could identify signatures of past pathogen exposure. The study combined high-throughput TCR immunosequencing, statistical association of individual TCRs with disease status, and machine learning to predict cytomegalovirus infection status. An earlier analysis of fewer than 700 of the donors applied high-throughput TCR beta sequencing to assess whether each TCR beta V gene segment acted as functional or pseudogenic. Genome-wide SNP genotypes for about 65% of the roughly 670 donors were used in a later genetic analysis, which treated that subset as a discovery cohort. Findings and caveats that apply to the study as a whole: In an earlier analysis of about 550 of the donors, most TCR beta V segments were observed in productive rearrangements about 90% or about 30% of the time, broadly matching IMGT annotations. Several of the top co-occurrence clusters appeared to be linked to parvovirus B19, influenza, CMV and Epstein-Barr virus, according to a later analysis. In a later genetic analysis, fewer N-insertions in productive TCRs were reported among donors in an Asian-associated ancestry cluster than the roughly 700-donor mean. Specific HLA alleles were associated with over 15,000 TCR beta sequences at a false discovery rate of 0.05 in a later analysis. Immune exposure information for the cohort was limited to CMV serostatus. Presence/absence analyses assumed roughly uniform sequencing depth across donors, an assumption that may not hold. In vitro tests confirmed that a few of the cytomegalovirus-associated TCR beta chains recognize cytomegalovirus antigens. A cluster of highly shared sequence variants was judged likely to be a technical artifact of the sequencing pipeline. V-gene and J-gene trimming of TCR beta chains was associated with a missense DCLRE1C variant in a later genetic analysis, and the association was replicated in an independent cohort. Most TCR sequences were observed very rarely across donors, whereas some public TCRs were present in many individuals. This cohort had only TCR beta chains sequenced, and the lack of alpha or paired-chain data limited which features could be detected. Compared with equally common non-associated chains, HLA-associated TCR beta chains in a later analysis were more clonally expanded and had lower generation probabilities. Linkage disequilibrium might explain the correlated functional status among segregating V segments, but an unknown experimental factor could not be excluded. A later analysis found that TCR association rates varied across HLA loci, with DRB1 alleles showing the most associated TCRs and HLA-C alleles the fewest. Cytomegalovirus status was reported to be diagnosed by the classifier with high specificity and sensitivity in both the original and validation cohorts. Some IMGT-functional V segments, including TRBV6-2 and TRBV6-3, could not be told apart with the 87-base-pair reads, so those segments were excluded. Because counts were too low, under 20 rarely observed V segments, including chromosome 9 orphons, were left out of the earlier analysis of about 500 of the donors. A total of 150 to 200 TCR beta chains were listed by the study as associated with cytomegalovirus. When HLA alleles, especially DR and DQ, strongly co-occurred, attributing TCR associations to individual alleles was difficult. The authors suggested that the approach could potentially be extended to other disease states and immunological phenotypes. Because some donors lacked HLA typing at each locus, the association tests relied only on the typed subset. A later analysis found that most CMV-associated TCR beta chains appeared HLA-restricted, with HLA associations seemingly driven largely by CMV exposure. A further reported finding was that TCR beta sequences accurately predicted the HLA-A and HLA-B alleles for most subjects in the first cohort.

In regard to this clone: The clone's antigen remains unknown. Base qualities are not recorded, but no much larger clone differs from it by a single base.

Libraries came from the immunoSEQ multiplex PCR assay. For the multiplex PCR, a mixture combining 60 forward primers for TCR Vbeta segments and 13 reverse primers for TCR Jbeta segments was used. The CDR3 region of rearranged TCR beta genes was amplified from genomic DNA with a multiplex PCR assay. The amplified TCR beta libraries were sequenced on the Illumina HiSeq System as 87-base-pair reads. Concerning the study's data processing: Across the roughly 670 repertoires, a later analysis counted tens of millions of unique TCR beta chains, around 11 million of which were shared by at least two donors. Raw reads were error-corrected and collapsed into unique sequences by a nearest-neighbor algorithm in which closely related sequences were merged to remove PCR and sequencing errors. CDR3 sequences were aligned to IMGT reference sequences to assign V, D and J gene segments. Each retained sequence needed at least a six-nucleotide match to both a V gene segment and a J gene segment. Rearrangements were classified as productive when the CDR3 lacked stop codons and remained in frame with V and J, and all other rearrangements were classified as non-productive. CDR3 was defined according to IMGT convention as the region running from the second conserved V-encoded cysteine to the conserved J-encoded phenylalanine. The earlier analysis of 500 to 650 of the donors excluded any sequence lacking an unambiguous match to a single V gene segment. An earlier analysis of fewer than 750 of the donors called V segments functional above 56.7% productive rearrangements and segregating when the between-donor standard deviation exceeded 5%. A statistical classification framework was built for diagnosing cytomegalovirus status from the catalog of TCR beta chain sequences. V and J gene assignment, in a later analysis, came from comparing TCR nucleotide sequences with IMGT/GENE-DB human TR gene sequences. A later analysis assigned CDR3 sequences and most-parsimonious VDJ recombination scenarios with the TCRdist pipeline. A later analysis defined each TCR beta chain by its CDR3 amino acid sequence plus V-gene family, and excluded reads lacking a unique V-gene family. In a later analysis, 550 to 650 highly shared, low-generation-probability nucleotide sequences were removed to address suspected cross-contamination and a sequencing artifact. In a later analysis, a clonal expansion index for each public chain was calculated from normalized within-repertoire ranks of inferred template counts. In a later analysis, generation probabilities were computed using a VDJ recombination model fitted to out-of-frame rearrangements, and the results were checked against IGoR. In a later analysis, hypergeometric tests were used to score TCR-TCR, TCR-HLA and TCR-CMV co-occurrence, with a repertoire-size bias correction applied to TCR pairs. In a later analysis, false discovery rates were estimated by permuting HLA or CMV assignments 20 times. In a later analysis, co-occurring TCRs were grouped using DBSCAN, with TCRdist sequence similarity added in when clustering inside HLA-allele-positive subsets. Co-occurrence clustering excluded repertoires with fewer than 30,000 or more than 120,000 public chains, plus five with anomalous nucleotide sharing. TCRdb carries this immuneACCESS record with in-frame sequences only. Its versions omit some clonotypes, under half of them owing to an unresolved V gene in the studies checked, with the rest unexplained. V and J calls and clone size come straight from that table; D and trimming were deduced from the DNA. In this sample the table shows about 95,000 clones, around four fifths of which occur a single time. The top ten clonotypes cover less than 5% of the sample.

The cohort comprised some 730 healthy bone marrow donors. Cohort members were all nominally healthy when sampled, although unrecorded immune exposures were likely present. The donor was CMV seronegative and belonged to the group of approximately 320 seronegative cohort members. A peripheral blood sample was provided by each donor, and peripheral blood mononuclear cells were used for TCR beta sequencing. The Qiagen DNeasy Blood Extraction Kit was used to extract genomic DNA from the blood cell samples. From the germline V gene (reference sequence), CDR1 is MNHEY and CDR2 is SMNVEV. The CDR3 contains 14 residues, cysteine and phenylalanine counted. The kept DNA is CDR3 alone, 42 bases in frame from the first base. Relative to germline, V is 2 bases shorter and J is 7 bases shorter, with 14 bases between their ends.

Recombination connected TRBV27 to TRBJ1-2; the D gene is possibly TRBD1, with 5 bases matching. This sequence originates from a woman aged 40-49 years in good health and CMV-seronegative. The specimen was PBMCs. The DNA sequence is TGTGCCAGCAGTTTAAGATTGTCAGGGCGTGGCTACACCTTC. Translated, it gives CASSLRLSGRGYTF.